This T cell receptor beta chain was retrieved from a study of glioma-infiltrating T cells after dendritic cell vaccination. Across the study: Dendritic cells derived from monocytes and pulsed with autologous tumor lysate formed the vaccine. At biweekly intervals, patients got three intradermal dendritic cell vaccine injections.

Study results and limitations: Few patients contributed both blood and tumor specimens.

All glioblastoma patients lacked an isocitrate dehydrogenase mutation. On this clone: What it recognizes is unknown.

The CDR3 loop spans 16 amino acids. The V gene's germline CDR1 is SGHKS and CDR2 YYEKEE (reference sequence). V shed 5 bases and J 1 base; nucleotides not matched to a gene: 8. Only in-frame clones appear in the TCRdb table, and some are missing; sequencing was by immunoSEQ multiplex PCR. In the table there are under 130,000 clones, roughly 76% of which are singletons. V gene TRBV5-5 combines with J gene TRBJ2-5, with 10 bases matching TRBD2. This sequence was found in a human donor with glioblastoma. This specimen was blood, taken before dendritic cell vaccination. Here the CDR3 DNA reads TGTGCCAGCAGACGTAGCGGGGGGCCCCCCCAAGAGACCCAGTACTTC. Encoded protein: CASRRSGGPPQETQYF. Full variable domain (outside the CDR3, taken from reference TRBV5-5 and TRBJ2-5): DAGVTQSPTHLIKTRGQQVTLRCSPISGHKSVSWYQQVLGQGPQFIFQYYEKEERGRGNFPDRFSARQFPNYSSELNVNALLLGDSALYLCASRRSGGPPQETQYFGPGTRLLVL.